This record concerns one T cell receptor beta chain sequence. A read error may account for a junction end that differs from germline. The data stem from a study of blood T cells in healthy people across ages. With a J-beta primer mix and a sample-barcoded 5' primer, a second PCR ran roughly 7 to 11 cycles. TCRdb called the 5' RACE reads again in MiXCR, with one record for every CDR3 protein. The sample holds around 900,000 distinct CDR3 sequences, 29% seen once. The germline V gene encodes CDR1 SGHAT and CDR2 FQDESV (reference sequence). CDR3 length equals 13 residues. The genes are TRBV11-1 and TRBJ1-1; no clear D. Sequencing was done on a sample of blood. This TCR was sampled from a woman older than 75 in good health. The CDR3 DNA reads TGTGCCAGCAGCTTTCTACAGAACGCTGAAGCTTTCTTT. It yields the protein CASSFLQNAEAFF.